The clone carrying this TCR beta chain was detected only once. These data come from a study of blood T cell repertoires in COVID-19. Whole-study context: COVID-19 samples, acute and convalescent, were from the United States, Italy and Spain.

Study processing details: Nucleated cell number was recorded as an estimate derived from reference gene primer amplification. TCRdb's table, derived via immunoSEQ multiplex PCR, lists solely in-frame clones and lacks some. V, J and clone size are those of that table, while D and trimming were read from the DNA. The sample records 70,000 or so clones, about nine tenths being singletons. This CDR3 region has 17 residues. V lost 5 bases, J lost 4 bases, and 13 bases stayed unmatched. The germline V gene encodes CDR1 LNHDA and CDR2 SQIVND (reference sequence). Sequenced input: peripheral blood. This chain connects TRBV19 to TRBJ1-5; 8 nucleotides agree with TRBD1. The TCR originated in a woman between 18 and 30 years old with acute or convalescent COVID-19. CDR3 coding DNA: TGTGCCAGTAGTTCTCTTGGACAGGGAGGAAGAAATCAGCCCCAGCATTTT. It specifies CASSSLGQGGRNQPQHF.